This TCR beta chain is drawn from a study of blood T cell repertoires in COVID-19. Measured with immunoSEQ multiplex PCR; TCRdb has only the in-frame clones, and not every one. In the table there are about 190,000 clones, over 70% of which are singletons. Sequencing used peripheral blood. This TCR derives from a man between 60 and 70 years old with active or convalescent COVID-19.

CDR3 DNA sequence: TGTGCCAGCAGTGGGACAGGGGTGGGCGAGCAGTACTTC. As protein: CASSGTGVGEQYF. This chain links TRBV12-3 or TRBV12-4 with TRBJ2-7, with TRBD1 matching over 10 bases. The CDR3 loop spans 13 amino acids. V was pared by 5 bases and J by 6 bases, with 4 bases of the junction left unmatched.